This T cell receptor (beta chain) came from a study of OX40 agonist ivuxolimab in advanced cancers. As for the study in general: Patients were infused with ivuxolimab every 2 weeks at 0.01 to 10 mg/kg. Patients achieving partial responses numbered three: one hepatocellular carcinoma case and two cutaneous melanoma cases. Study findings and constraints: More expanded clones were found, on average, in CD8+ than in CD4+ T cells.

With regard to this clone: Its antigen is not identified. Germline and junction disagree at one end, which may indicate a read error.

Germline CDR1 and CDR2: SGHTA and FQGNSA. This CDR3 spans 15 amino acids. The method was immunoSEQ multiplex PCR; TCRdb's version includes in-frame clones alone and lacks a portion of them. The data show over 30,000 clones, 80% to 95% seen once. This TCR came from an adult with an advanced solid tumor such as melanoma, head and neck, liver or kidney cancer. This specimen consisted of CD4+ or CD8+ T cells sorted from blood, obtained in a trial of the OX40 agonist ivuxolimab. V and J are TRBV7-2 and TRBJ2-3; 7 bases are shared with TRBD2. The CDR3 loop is CASRLERGQADTQYF. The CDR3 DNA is TGTGCCAGCAGGTTAGAGCGGGGCCAGGCAGATACGCAGTATTTT.